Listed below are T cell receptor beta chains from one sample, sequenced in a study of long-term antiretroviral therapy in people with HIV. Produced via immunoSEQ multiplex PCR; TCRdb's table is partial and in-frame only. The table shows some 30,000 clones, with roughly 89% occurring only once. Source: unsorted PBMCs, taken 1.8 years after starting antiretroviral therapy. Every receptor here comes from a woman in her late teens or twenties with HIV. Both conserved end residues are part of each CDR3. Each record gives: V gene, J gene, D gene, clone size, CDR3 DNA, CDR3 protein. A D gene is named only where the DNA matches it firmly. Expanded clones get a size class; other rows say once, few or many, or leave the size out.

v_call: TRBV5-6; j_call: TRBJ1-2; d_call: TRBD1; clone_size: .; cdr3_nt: TGTGCCAGCAGCTTGAGGGGGCAGCTAACGCCACAAAACTATGGCTACACCTTC; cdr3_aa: CASSLRGQLTPQNYGYTF
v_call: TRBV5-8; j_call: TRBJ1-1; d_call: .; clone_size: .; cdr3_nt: TGTGCCAGCAGCTTGAGGGCCACTGAAGCTTTCTTT; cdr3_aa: CASSLRATEAFF
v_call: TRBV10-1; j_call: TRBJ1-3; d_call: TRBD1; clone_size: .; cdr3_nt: TGCGCCAGCAGTCCTCGGACAGGAGGAAACACCATATATTTT; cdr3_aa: CASSPRTGGNTIYF
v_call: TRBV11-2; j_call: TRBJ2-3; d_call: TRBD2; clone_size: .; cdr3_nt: TGTGCCAGCAGCTTGACTAGCGGGAACACAGATACGCAGTATTTT; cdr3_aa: CASSLTSGNTDTQYF
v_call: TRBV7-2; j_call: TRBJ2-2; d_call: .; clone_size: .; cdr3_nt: TGTGCCAGCAGAGAACGAACGAACACCGGGGAGCTGTTTTTT; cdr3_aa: CASRERTNTGELFF
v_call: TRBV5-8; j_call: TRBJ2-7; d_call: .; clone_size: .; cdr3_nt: TGTGCCAGCAGCTGGGGAGAGACCTACGAGCAGTACTTC; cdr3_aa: CASSWGETYEQYF
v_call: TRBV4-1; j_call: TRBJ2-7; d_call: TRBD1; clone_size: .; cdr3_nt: TGCGCCAGCAGCCAAGAACAATGGGGACAGGGCTCCTACGAGCAGTACTTC; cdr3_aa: CASSQEQWGQGSYEQYF
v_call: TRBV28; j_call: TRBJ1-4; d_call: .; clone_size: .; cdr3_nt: TGTGCCAGCAGTCGTAGGGGGTTGGGTGAAAAACTGTTTTTT; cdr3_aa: CASSRRGLGEKLFF
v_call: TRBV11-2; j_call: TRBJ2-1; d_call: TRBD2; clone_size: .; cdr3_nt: TGTGCCAGCAGCTCAACTCCGGGACTAGCACTATACAATGAGCAGTTCTTC; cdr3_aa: CASSSTPGLALYNEQFF
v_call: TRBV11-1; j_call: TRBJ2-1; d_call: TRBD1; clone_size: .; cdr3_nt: TGTGCCAGCAGCTTGCGGGACAGGGTGTCAGATGAGCAGTTCTTC; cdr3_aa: CASSLRDRVSDEQFF
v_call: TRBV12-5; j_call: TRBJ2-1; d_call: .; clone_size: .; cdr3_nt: TGTGCTAGTGCCCACCCGGATTACAATGAGCAGTTCTTC; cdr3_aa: CASAHPDYNEQFF
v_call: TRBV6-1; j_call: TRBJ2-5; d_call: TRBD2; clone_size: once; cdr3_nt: TGTGCCAGCGCCGCGGGAGGTTGGGAGACCCAGTACTTC; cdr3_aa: CASAAGGWETQYF
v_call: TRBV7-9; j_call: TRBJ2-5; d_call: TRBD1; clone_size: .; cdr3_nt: TGTGCCAGCAGCTTAGGGCAGGACAGGTACCAAGAGACCCAGTACTTC; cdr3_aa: CASSLGQDRYQETQYF